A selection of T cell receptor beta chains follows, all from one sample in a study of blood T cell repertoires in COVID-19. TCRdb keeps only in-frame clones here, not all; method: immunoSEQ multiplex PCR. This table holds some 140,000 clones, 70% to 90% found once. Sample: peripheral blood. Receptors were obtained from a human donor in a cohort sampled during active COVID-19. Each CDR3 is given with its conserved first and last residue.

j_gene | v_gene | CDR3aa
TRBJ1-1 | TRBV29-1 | CSVRSTSNTEAFF
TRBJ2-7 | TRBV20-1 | CSARQGYEQYF
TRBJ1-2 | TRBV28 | CASSPSRPNYGYTF
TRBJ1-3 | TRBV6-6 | CASSGGGVFDTIYF
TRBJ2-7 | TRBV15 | CATSRDRGQGSSYEQYF
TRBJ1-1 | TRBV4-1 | CASSQGGSEAFF
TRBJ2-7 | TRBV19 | CASSISTQGGRYEQYF
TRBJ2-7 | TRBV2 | CASSVRGEQYF
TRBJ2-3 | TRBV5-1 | CASRPTGASTDTQYF
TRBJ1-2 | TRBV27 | CASSGQGYGYTF
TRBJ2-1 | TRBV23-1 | CASSQREPSSYNEQFF
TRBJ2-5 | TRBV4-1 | CASSQGPAGLQETQYF
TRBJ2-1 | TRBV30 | CAWRGTSGGMGENEQFF
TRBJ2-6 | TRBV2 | CASRTGERGANVLTF
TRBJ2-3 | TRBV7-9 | CASSLSGSTDTQYF
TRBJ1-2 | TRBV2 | CASSEGRVSRSGYTF
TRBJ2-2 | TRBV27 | CASSFTNANTGELFF
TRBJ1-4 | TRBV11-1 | CASRRQGDEKLFF
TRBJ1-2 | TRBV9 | CASSVVPGEPNYGYTF
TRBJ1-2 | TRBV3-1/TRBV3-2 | CASGGVANYGYTF
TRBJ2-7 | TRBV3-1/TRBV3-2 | CASSRAGGSHEQYF
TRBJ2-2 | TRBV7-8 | CASRTGDRGGELFF
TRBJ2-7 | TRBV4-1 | CASSQRGGAYEQYF
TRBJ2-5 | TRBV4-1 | CASSQETGGPGETQYF
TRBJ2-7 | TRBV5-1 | CASSRGDRNYEQYF
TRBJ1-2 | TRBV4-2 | CASSPAGQDIYGYTF
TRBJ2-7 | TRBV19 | CASSTQGRTSEQYF
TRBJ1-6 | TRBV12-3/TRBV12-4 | CASNTDRTEPLHF
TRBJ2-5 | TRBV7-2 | CASSVTVPPTGTQYF
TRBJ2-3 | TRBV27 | CASSLAGSTDTQYF
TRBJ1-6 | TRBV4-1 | CASSQDLAGQGIRSPLHF
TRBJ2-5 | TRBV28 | CASKQGKETQYF
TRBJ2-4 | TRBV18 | CASSPPMTVAKNIQYF
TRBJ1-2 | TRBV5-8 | CASRDGQGTRGGYTF
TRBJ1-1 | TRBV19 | CASFQGTGEAFF
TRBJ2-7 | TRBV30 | CAWSPLRGDEQYF
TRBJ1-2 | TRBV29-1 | CSARQGAGGYTF
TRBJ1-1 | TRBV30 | CAWSQQGLAEAFF
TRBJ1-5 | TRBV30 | CAWSVGQTQPQHF
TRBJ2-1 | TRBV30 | CAWCRTGATYNEQFF
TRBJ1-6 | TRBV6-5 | CASRGATGENSPLHF
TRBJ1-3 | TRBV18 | CASSSYREGNTIYF
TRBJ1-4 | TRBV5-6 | CASSLATGSREKLFF
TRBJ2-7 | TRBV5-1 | CASSLGLAGVHEQYF
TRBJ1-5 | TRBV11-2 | CASSRKGGAQPQHF
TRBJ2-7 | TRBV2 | CASRNTGREQYF
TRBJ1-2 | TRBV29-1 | CSVGQGAGYTF
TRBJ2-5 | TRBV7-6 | CASSGGLAGAPEYF
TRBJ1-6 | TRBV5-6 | CASSFLDRYNSPLHF
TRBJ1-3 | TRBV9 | CASSVEVDWAAGNTIYF
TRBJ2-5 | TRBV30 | CAWKTGTRPEGTQYF
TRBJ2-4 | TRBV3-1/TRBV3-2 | CASSYFSGGISPHIQYF
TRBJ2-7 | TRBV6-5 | CASSYLGTGGHEQYF
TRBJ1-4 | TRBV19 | CASTTWTGRNEKLFF
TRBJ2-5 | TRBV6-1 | CASSENMETQYF
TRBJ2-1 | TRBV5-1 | CASSLRTGSWNEQFF
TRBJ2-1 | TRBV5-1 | CASSSDGRGLYNEQFF
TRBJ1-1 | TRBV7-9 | CASSPQDPYTEAFF
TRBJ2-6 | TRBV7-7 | CASSLAWKGPTLSGANVLTF
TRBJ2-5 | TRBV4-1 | CASSPQGQETQYF